This is a list of T cell receptor beta chains from one sample in a study of CD8 T cells in ankylosing spondylitis. Via MiXCR, TCRdb re-called the 5' RACE reads, giving one row per CDR3 protein. The data contain roughly 90,000 distinct CDR3 sequences, roughly 10% of them singletons. The sequencing sample was made of blood, either unsorted or a sorted T cell fraction (not recorded which). These receptor sequences come from a male donor with ankylosing spondylitis. CDR3s include the opening cysteine and the closing phenylalanine or tryptophan. A D gene is named only where the DNA matches it firmly. Some rows have no size entry. The others give once, few or many, or a class for an expanded clone.

clone_size	j_call	d_call	v_call	cdr3_aa	cdr3_nt
many	TRBJ2-7	TRBD1	TRBV7-9	CASSSSGTGTYEQYF	TGTGCCAGCAGCTCTTCCGGGACAGGGACCTACGAGCAGTACTTC
many	TRBJ2-1	TRBD2	TRBV27	CASSRLAGPYNEQFF	TGTGCCAGCAGTCGCCTAGCGGGCCCCTACAATGAGCAGTTCTTC
many	TRBJ2-6	-	TRBV7-9	CASREGAFSGANVLTF	TGTGCCAGCAGGGAGGGGGCCTTCTCTGGGGCCAACGTCCTGACTTTC
-	TRBJ2-3	TRBD2	TRBV30	CAWSVLGGGSTDTQYF	TGTGCCTGGAGTGTACTAGGCGGGGGAAGCACAGATACGCAGTATTTT
-	TRBJ2-1	TRBD2	TRBV7-8	CASREGGDLYNEQFF	TGTGCCAGCAGGGAGGGAGGGGACTTGTACAATGAGCAGTTCTTC
few	TRBJ2-1	-	TRBV21-1	CASSNRPALREQFF	TGTGCCAGCAGCAACCGGCCGGCCCTACGCGAGCAGTTCTTC
many	TRBJ2-2	-	TRBV6-5	CASSYSSGVNTGELFF	TGTGCCAGCAGTTACTCCTCAGGGGTGAACACCGGGGAGCTGTTTTTT
few	TRBJ1-4	-	TRBV9	CASTSGGQEKLFF	TGTGCCAGCACCTCTGGGGGTCAGGAAAAACTGTTTTTT
few	TRBJ2-7	-	TRBV2	CASSDARWYEQYF	TGTGCCAGCAGTGATGCCCGATGGTACGAGCAGTACTTC
few	TRBJ2-1	TRBD2	TRBV27	CASSPRGGEQFF	TGTGCCAGCAGCCCCCGGGGGGGCGAGCAGTTCTTC
-	TRBJ1-2	-	TRBV13	CASSMRGINYGYTF	TGTGCCAGCAGCATGCGCGGGATAAACTATGGCTACACCTTC
few	TRBJ1-1	-	TRBV20-1	CSARLVRLNTEAFF	TGCAGTGCTAGACTTGTCAGGCTGAACACTGAAGCTTTCTTT
-	TRBJ2-1	-	TRBV9	CASSVTSGFHEQFF	TGTGCCAGCAGCGTGACCAGCGGGTTCCATGAGCAGTTCTTC
-	TRBJ1-1	-	TRBV2	CASSGTYTEAFF	TGTGCCAGCAGTGGGACATACACTGAAGCTTTCTTT
many	TRBJ1-5	-	TRBV7-2	CASSFYLGNQPQHF	TGTGCCAGCAGCTTTTACCTAGGCAATCAGCCCCAGCATTTT
many	TRBJ2-2	TRBD2	TRBV6-4	CASSDSSGSTGELFF	TGTGCCAGCAGTGACTCTAGCGGGAGCACCGGGGAGCTGTTTTTT
many	TRBJ1-5	-	TRBV3-1	CASSQEGRNQPQHF	TGTGCCAGCAGCCAAGAGGGTCGCAATCAGCCCCAGCATTTT
many	TRBJ2-2	-	TRBV29-1	CSVEGTGELFF	TGCAGCGTGGAGGGTACCGGGGAGCTGTTTTTT
many	TRBJ1-5	TRBD1	TRBV5-6	CASSFRGNQPQHF	TGTGCCAGCAGCTTCAGGGGGAACCAGCCCCAGCATTTT
many	TRBJ2-3	-	TRBV27	CASSLLRTPLTDTQYF	TGTGCCAGCAGTTTATTGAGGACTCCTCTGACAGATACGCAGTATTTT
many	TRBJ2-7	-	TRBV7-9	CASSWQPGPNYEQYF	TGTGCCAGCAGCTGGCAACCGGGACCTAACTACGAGCAGTACTTC